What follows are 19 T cell receptor beta chains derived from one specimen sequenced in a study of blood T cell repertoires in COVID-19. The protocol was immunoSEQ multiplex PCR, while the TCRdb copy is restricted to in-frame clones and leaves out a portion. In the table there are 250,000 to 300,000 clones, 88% of which are singletons. The sample consisted of peripheral blood. The receptors were sampled from a woman aged 25-40 years with COVID-19, enrolled during active disease.

The chain employs TRBV7-9 and TRBJ1-1; D not certain. Germline lookup yields CDR1 SEHNR and CDR2 FQNEAQ (reference sequence). The ends were cut back, 4 bases at V and 1 base at J, with 10 bases in the middle. The CDR3 is 14 residues long. The CDR3 sequence: CASSYSGANTEAFF. The CDR3 coding sequence is TGTGCCAGCAGCTACTCCGGAGCGAACACTGAAGCTTTCTTT.

The rearrangement uses TRBV7-3 and TRBJ2-3; D unresolved. The CDR3 totals 15 residues. V lost 3 bases and J lost 5, with 15 bases in between. Per the germline V gene, CDR1 is SGHTA and CDR2 is FQGTGA. The DNA for the CDR3 is TGTGCCAGCAGCTTTCGTTTTGGGCGTGGAGATACGCAGTATTTT. Encoded protein: CASSFRFGRGDTQYF.

The V call is TRBV28, the J call TRBJ1-5; D may be TRBD1 (5 bases). This CDR3 region has 18 residues. Germline V CDR1 and CDR2: MDHEN, SYDVKM. The V end lost 2 bases, the J end lost 2 bases, and 19 bases lay between the germline ends. CDR3: CASSLGGAGRLGNQPQHF. CDR3 in DNA: TGTGCCAGCAGTTTAGGTGGGGCCGGCAGGTTAGGCAATCAGCCCCAGCATTTT.

The V and J genes are TRBV19 and TRBJ1-2; 8 bases fit TRBD1. The CDR3 runs 15 residues. Germline V gives CDR1 LNHDA, CDR2 SQIVND (reference sequence). With V trimmed by 6 bases and J by 4 bases, 10 bases remained unmatched. The DNA of the CDR3 is TGTGCCAGTAGGGTGTTCCGGACAGGGAGCTATGGCTACACCTTC. Its translation is CASRVFRTGSYGYTF.

This sequence joins TRBV7-9 and TRBJ2-7; 7 nucleotides align to TRBD2. This CDR3 is built from 17 residues. The V segment lost 4 bases and the J segment 3 bases; nucleotides outside the gene matches: 15. Germline-derived CDR1 and CDR2 are SEHNR and FQNEAQ (reference sequence). The CDR3 is CASSYLRGGEGNYEQYF. DNA for the CDR3: TGTGCCAGCAGCTACCTCCGCGGAGGGGAGGGTAACTACGAGCAGTACTTC.

This clone came up a few times. The genes are TRBV7-9 and TRBJ2-2; 10 bases are a match to TRBD2. This CDR3 is built from 15 residues. V trimming: 4 bases; J trimming: 6 bases; junction bases outside the gene matches: 5. Per germline, CDR1 SEHNR and CDR2 FQNEAQ (reference sequence). The CDR3 bases are TGTGCCAGCAGCTCGGGACTAGCGAGATCCGGGGAGCTGTTTTTT. Translating it yields CASSSGLARSGELFF.

The chain has TRBV30 and TRBJ2-6, with 13 bases fitting TRBD2. With V trimmed by 0 bases and J by 2 bases, 1 base remained unmatched. This CDR3 has 17 amino acids. CDR1 is GTSNPN and CDR2 is SVGIG in the germline V gene (reference sequence). CDR3 in amino acids: CAWSVTSGRAGANVLTF. CDR3 bases: TGTGCCTGGAGTGTTACTAGCGGGAGGGCTGGGGCCAACGTCCTGACTTTC.

The rearrangement links TRBV7-9 to TRBJ1-2; 7 nucleotides align to TRBD1. The length of the CDR3 is 13 residues. V trimming: 4 bases; J trimming: 4 bases; junction bases outside the gene matches: 3. Looked up from germline, CDR1 is SEHNR and CDR2 is FQNEAQ (reference sequence). CDR3 bases: TGTGCCAGCAGCTCGGGACAGACCTATGGCTACACCTTC. Protein: CASSSGQTYGYTF.

The V gene is TRBV5-1, the J gene TRBJ2-3; D perhaps matches TRBD2 (5 bases). CDR3 length: 16 residues. Germline lookup yields CDR1 SGHRS and CDR2 YFSETQ. Trimming cost V 0 bases and J 2 bases, with 13 bases left between them. The CDR3 sequence: CASSLGSAASTDTQYF. DNA of the CDR3: TGCGCCAGCAGCTTGGGGTCAGCGGCCTCCACAGATACGCAGTATTTT. The complete variable domain, with remaining parts taken from reference TRBV5-1 and TRBJ2-3, reads KAGVTQTPRYLIKTRGQQVTLSCSPISGHRSVSWYQQTPGQGLQFLFEYFSETQRNKGNFPGRFSGRQFSNSRSEMNVSTLELGDSALYLCASSLGSAASTDTQYFGPGTRLTVL.

The chain is built from TRBV6-5 and TRBJ1-5; 10 bases are a match to TRBD1. The CDR3 is 15 amino acids. Germline CDR1 and CDR2: MNHEY and SVGAGI. Losses at the gene ends were 3 bases for V and 2 bases for J; bases not matched to a gene: 1. The CDR3 loop reads CASSYGTGGNQPQHF. CDR3 DNA sequence: TGTGCCAGCAGTTATGGGACAGGGGGCAATCAGCCCCAGCATTTT.

For the CDR3, the DNA is TGCGCCAGCAGTAGGGACAAAGGAGCTTTCTTT. It translates to CASSRDKGAFF. The rearrangement uses TRBV10-2 and TRBJ1-1; a weak D match, TRBD1 (6 bases). Germline loops: CDR1 WSHSY, CDR2 SAAADI. Between the trimmed V and J ends, which lost 5 bases and 10 bases, there was a span of 11 bases. The CDR3 extends over 11 amino acids.

This clone was counted between two and nine times. The chain has TRBV7-3 and TRBJ1-2, with D maybe TRBD1 (5 bases). Germline CDR1 and CDR2: SGHTA and FQGTGA. This CDR3 spans 14 amino acids. V lost 2 bases and J lost 5, with 12 bases in between. CDR3 sequence: CASSLDSSLYGYTF. The DNA for the CDR3 is TGTGCCAGCAGCTTAGACAGTAGCCTTTATGGCTACACCTTC.

CDR3 sequence (DNA): TGTGCCAGCAGCCCCAGGGGTAGCAGGGGGGTTGAAAAACTGTTTTTT. It is translated as CASSPRGSRGVEKLFF. The chain links TRBV9 to TRBJ1-4; 7 bases agree with TRBD1. The J segment lost 7 bases and the V segment lost 4 bases, leaving 13 bases of the junction unmatched. CDR3 length: 16 amino acids. Germline CDR1 reads SGDLS; CDR2 reads YYNGEE.

There are a few counts of this clone. This chain connects TRBV6-1 to TRBJ1-2, with D unresolved. The CDR3 is 12 residues long. Germline V gene data show CDR1 as MNHNS and CDR2 as SASEGT. V gave up 2 bases and J gave up 13 bases, with 14 bases separating them. CDR3 in amino acids: CASSETGLVATF. The CDR3 DNA follows: TGTGCCAGCAGTGAAACCGGACTCGTGGCCACCTTC.

In this sample, this clone turned up once. This chain links TRBV29-1 with TRBJ1-1; tentative D call: TRBD1 (5 bases). This CDR3 has 13 amino acids. Germline loops: CDR1 SQVTM, CDR2 ANQGSEA. Trimming removed 4 bases from V and 2 bases from J, with 11 bases in between. CDR3 coding DNA: TGCAGCGTTGGGCAGGGAAGAAACACTGAAGCTTTCTTT. It codes for CSVGQGRNTEAFF.

V and J are TRBV10-2 and TRBJ1-5, with 8 bases fitting TRBD1. CDR1 WSHSY and CDR2 SAAADI come from the germline V gene. V was pared by 5 bases and J by 5 bases, with 8 bases of the junction left unmatched. This CDR3 comprises 15 residues. The CDR3 nucleotides are TGCGCCAGCAGTCGCCGACAGGGGCGCTATCAGCCCCAGCATTTT. This gives the protein CASSRRQGRYQPQHF.

The CDR3 region has the DNA TGTGCCAGCCAACAGGGACTAGCGGGAGGGAAGACCCAGTACTTC. Protein sequence: CASQQGLAGGKTQYF. The J gene is TRBJ2-5, the V gene TRBV6-5, with 16 bases lining up with TRBD2. The CDR3 totals 15 residues. With V trimmed by 8 bases and J by 6 bases, 6 bases remained unmatched. Germline CDR1 is MNHEY and CDR2 is SVGAGI.

The chain combines TRBV10-3 with TRBJ1-3; D call uncertain. CDR1 ENHRY and CDR2 SYGVKD come from the germline V gene. V dropped 3 bases and J dropped 2 bases, with 8 bases sitting between them. CDR3 length equals 14 residues. The CDR3 loop is CAISEGSTGNTIYF. CDR3 DNA sequence: TGTGCCATCAGTGAAGGGAGCACTGGAAACACCATATATTTT.

This chain connects TRBV7-9 to TRBJ1-4; the match to TRBD1 covers 7 bases. Losses at the gene ends were 5 bases for V and 7 bases for J; bases not matched to a gene: 13. Germline loops: CDR1 SEHNR, CDR2 FQNEAQ (reference sequence). This CDR3 has 16 residues. The CDR3 DNA reads TGTGCCAGCAGCCTCACGCGGGGCAGGGGGTTTGAAAAACTGTTTTTT. Translated, it gives CASSLTRGRGFEKLFF.